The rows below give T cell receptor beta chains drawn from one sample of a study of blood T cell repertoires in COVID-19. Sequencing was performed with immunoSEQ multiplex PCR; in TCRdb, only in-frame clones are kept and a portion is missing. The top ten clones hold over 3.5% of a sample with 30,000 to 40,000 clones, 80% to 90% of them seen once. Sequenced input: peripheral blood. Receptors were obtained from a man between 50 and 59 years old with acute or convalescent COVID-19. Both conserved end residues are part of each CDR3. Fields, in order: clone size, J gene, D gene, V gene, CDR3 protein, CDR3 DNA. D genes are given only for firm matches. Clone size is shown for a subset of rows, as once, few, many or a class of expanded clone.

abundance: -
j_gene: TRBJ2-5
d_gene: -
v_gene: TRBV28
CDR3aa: CASSQGQYQETQYF
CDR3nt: TGTGCCAGCAGTCAGGGCCAATACCAAGAGACCCAGTACTTC

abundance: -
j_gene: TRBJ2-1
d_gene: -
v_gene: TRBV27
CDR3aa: CASSARDYNEQFF
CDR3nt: TGTGCCAGCAGTGCCCGGGACTACAATGAGCAGTTCTTC

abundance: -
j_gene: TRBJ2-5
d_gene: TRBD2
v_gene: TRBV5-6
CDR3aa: CASSDGLAQTQYF
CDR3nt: TGTGCCAGCAGCGACGGACTAGCTCAGACCCAGTACTTC

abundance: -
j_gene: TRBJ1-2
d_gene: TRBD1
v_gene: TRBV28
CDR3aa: CASSFGGQGVVYGYTF
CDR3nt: TGTGCCAGCAGTTTCGGGGGACAGGGGGTTGTCTATGGCTACACCTTC

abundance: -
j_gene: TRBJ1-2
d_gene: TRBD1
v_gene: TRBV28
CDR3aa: CASSLRTGVGYGYTF
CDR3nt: TGTGCCAGCAGTTTACGGACAGGGGTAGGCTATGGCTACACCTTC

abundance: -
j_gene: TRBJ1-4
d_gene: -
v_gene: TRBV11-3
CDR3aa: CASSPGQSTNEKLFF
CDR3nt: TGTGCCAGCAGCCCCGGACAGTCAACTAATGAAAAACTGTTTTTT

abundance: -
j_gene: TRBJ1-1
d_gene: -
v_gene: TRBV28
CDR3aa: CASSSPVVTEAFF
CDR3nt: TGTGCCAGCAGTTCCCCGGTGGTCACTGAAGCTTTCTTT

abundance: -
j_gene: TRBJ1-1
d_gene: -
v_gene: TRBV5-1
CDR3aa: CASSLGEGRGTEAFF
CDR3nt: TGCGCCAGCAGCTTGGGCGAGGGCCGTGGCACTGAAGCTTTCTTT

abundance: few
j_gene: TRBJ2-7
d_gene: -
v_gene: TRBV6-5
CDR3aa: CASRDNPYEQYF
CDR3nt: TGTGCCAGCAGGGACAATCCCTACGAGCAGTACTTC

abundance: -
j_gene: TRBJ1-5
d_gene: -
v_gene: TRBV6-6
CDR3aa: CASFQGNQPQHF
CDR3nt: TGTGCCAGCTTTCAGGGCAATCAGCCCCAGCATTTT

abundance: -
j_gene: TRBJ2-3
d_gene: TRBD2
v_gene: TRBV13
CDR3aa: CASSFSGREITDTQYF
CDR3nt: TGTGCCAGCAGCTTTAGCGGGAGAGAGATCACAGATACGCAGTATTTT